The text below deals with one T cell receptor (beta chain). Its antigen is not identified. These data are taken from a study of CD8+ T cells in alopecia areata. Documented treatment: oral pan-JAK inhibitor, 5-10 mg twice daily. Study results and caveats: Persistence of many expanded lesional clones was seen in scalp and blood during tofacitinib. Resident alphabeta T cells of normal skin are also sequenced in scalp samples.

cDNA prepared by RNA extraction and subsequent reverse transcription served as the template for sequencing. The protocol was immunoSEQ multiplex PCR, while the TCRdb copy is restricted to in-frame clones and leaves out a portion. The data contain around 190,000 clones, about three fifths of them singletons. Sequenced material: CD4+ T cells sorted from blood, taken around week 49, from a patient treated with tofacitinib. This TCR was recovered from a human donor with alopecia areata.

The CDR3 DNA follows: TGCGCCAGCAGCTTTGACACCGGGGAGCTGTTTTTT. Amino acids: CASSFDTGELFF. This rearrangement joins TRBV5-1 to TRBJ2-2; D is ambiguous. CDR1 is SGHRS, CDR2 YFSETQ, per germline. The CDR3 covers 12 residues. Trimming removed 2 bases from V and 3 bases from J, with 2 bases in between.